These T cell receptor beta chains were read from a single sample in a study of T cells in Graves' hyperthyroidism and ophthalmopathy. One entry per CDR3 protein, called by TCRdb with MiXCR from the multiplex PCR reads. This sample has around 580,000 distinct CDR3 sequences; 16% occur once, and the top ten carry 18%. Sequencing was performed on blood. These receptors came from a woman aged 18-29 years with Graves' hyperthyroidism. Each CDR3 is given with its conserved first and last residue. D genes are given only for firm matches. Some rows mark clone size as missing; the rest say once, few, many or name a class of expanded clone.

d_call	clone_size	v_call	cdr3_length	j_call	cdr3_nt	cdr3_aa
TRBD2	few	TRBV14	15	TRBJ2-2	TGTGCCAGCAGCCCTTGGACTAGCGGCTACGGGGAGCTGTTTTTT	CASSPWTSGYGELFF
TRBD2	NA	TRBV20-1	14	TRBJ2-7	TGCAGTGCTAAACCGGCGGGAGGGCCGCACGAGCAGTACTTC	CSAKPAGGPHEQYF
TRBD2	many	TRBV20-1	15	TRBJ2-1	TGCAGTGCTGGGACTAGCGGGGCGCGATACAATGAGCAGTTCTTC	CSAGTSGARYNEQFF
NA	many	TRBV3-1	15	TRBJ2-7	TGTGCCAGCAGCCAAGCGGGACTGATCGATTACGAGCAGTACTTC	CASSQAGLIDYEQYF
TRBD2	NA	TRBV6-2/TRBV6-3	19	TRBJ2-7	TGTGCCAGCAGTTACTCCCTGCCTCGGTCTAGCGGGAGACAGTACGAGCAGTACTTC	CASSYSLPRSSGRQYEQYF
NA	few	TRBV3-1	11	TRBJ1-1	TGTGCCACAGTGGGTGGGACTGAAGCTTTCTTT	CATVGGTEAFF
NA	many	TRBV2	13	TRBJ1-1	TGTGCCAGCAGGGGTTTATCGAACACTGAAGCTTTCTTT	CASRGLSNTEAFF
NA	few	TRBV29-1	13	TRBJ2-7	TGCAGCGTAACGACTGACAACTCCTACGAGCAGTACTTC	CSVTTDNSYEQYF
NA	few	TRBV10-3	15	TRBJ1-4	TGTGCCATCAGTGAGTCCAGGGAGACTAATGAAAAACTGTCTTTT	CAISESRETNEKLSF
TRBD1	few	TRBV7-9	16	TRBJ1-5	TGTGCCAGCAGCTTAGTCGGGACAGGCCTCAATCAGCCCCAGCATTTT	CASSLVGTGLNQPQHF
NA	many	TRBV5-1	15	TRBJ1-1	TGCGCCAGCAGGGGAAAGGGTCGACGTCACACTGAAGCTTTCTTT	CASRGKGRRHTEAFF
TRBD1	few	TRBV27	14	TRBJ1-5	TGTGCCAGCAGTTTCAACAGGGGGGATCAGCCCCAGCATTTT	CASSFNRGDQPQHF
NA	few	TRBV3-1	15	TRBJ2-3	TGTGCCAGCAGCCAATTGGGCGGTGTCACAGATACGCAGTATTTT	CASSQLGGVTDTQYF
NA	few	TRBV5-4	13	TRBJ2-5	TGTGCCAGCAACCCGGGGGAACAAGAGACCCAGTACTTC	CASNPGEQETQYF
NA	NA	TRBV5-1	16	TRBJ1-1	TGCGCCAGCAGACACGCCCCGGACAGAGTCAACACTGAAGCTTTCTTT	CASRHAPDRVNTEAFF
TRBD2	NA	TRBV6-2/TRBV6-3	16	TRBJ2-1	TGTGCCAGCAGTTACTCAGGGACTAGCGGGGGCAATGAGCAGTTCTTC	CASSYSGTSGGNEQFF
TRBD2	NA	TRBV10-2	14	TRBJ2-3	TGCGCCAGCAGACCGGGACTAGCAACAGATACGCAGTATTTT	CASRPGLATDTQYF
NA	NA	TRBV7-2	14	TRBJ2-5	TGTGCCAGCAGCTTTCAGGGGGGAGGTGAGACCCAGTACTTC	CASSFQGGGETQYF
NA	many	TRBV7-2	14	TRBJ2-7	TGTGCCAGCAGCTTCTTCCCGGGCCCCTACGAGCAGTACTTC	CASSFFPGPYEQYF
NA	many	TRBV10-2	17	TRBJ2-1	TGCGCCAGCAGTGATCCCTTTGGGCTAACCTCCTACAATGAGCAGTTCTTC	CASSDPFGLTSYNEQFF
NA	many	TRBV11-2	12	TRBJ2-7	TGTGCCAGCAGCTTAGACCGCTACGAGCAGTACTTC	CASSLDRYEQYF
TRBD2	NA	TRBV29-1	16	TRBJ2-1	TGCAGCGGGTGGGGGTTTGCGGGAGGAGGATACAATGAGCAGTTCTTC	CSGWGFAGGGYNEQFF
NA	NA	TRBV27	11	TRBJ1-2	TGTGCCAGCACCCCGGCCAGCGGCTACACCTTC	CASTPASGYTF
TRBD2	few	TRBV19	14	TRBJ2-3	TGTGCCAGTAGTTTTCGGGAGGGCACAGATACGCAGTATTTT	CASSFREGTDTQYF
NA	NA	TRBV14	12	TRBJ2-7	TGTGCCAGCAGCCATTCAGTCTACGAGCAGTACTTC	CASSHSVYEQYF
NA	many	TRBV5-6	13	TRBJ2-1	TGTGCCAGCAGCTTTGGGGGGCAGGGTGAGCAGTTCTTC	CASSFGGQGEQFF
TRBD2	many	TRBV6-1	16	TRBJ2-2	TGTGCCAGCAGTGTGCTTAGCGGGACGCTCACCGGGGAGCTGTTTTTT	CASSVLSGTLTGELFF
NA	NA	TRBV5-1	14	TRBJ2-7	TGCGCCAGCAGCTTGGTAAGGACAGAATACGAGCAGTACTTC	CASSLVRTEYEQYF
NA	few	TRBV19	16	TRBJ2-6	TGTGCCAGTAGTATAAGGTGGAACTCTGGGGCCAACGTCCTGACTTTC	CASSIRWNSGANVLTF
TRBD1	many	TRBV11-3	14	TRBJ1-1	TGTGCCAGCAGCAAAAGGACAGGGGACACTGAAGCTTTCTTT	CASSKRTGDTEAFF
TRBD1	few	TRBV5-1	14	TRBJ2-7	TGCGCCAGCAGCTTAAACAGGGGTGCCTACGAGCAGTACTTC	CASSLNRGAYEQYF
TRBD2	few	TRBV6-2/TRBV6-3	15	TRBJ2-1	TGTGCCAGCAAAAGGCGGGGGGGCTTCTCCCATGAGCAGTTCTTC	CASKRRGGFSHEQFF
TRBD2	NA	TRBV12-5	16	TRBJ2-1	TGTGCTAGTGGTTTGGCGAGACTAGCGGGGGGTAATGAGCAGTTCTTC	CASGLARLAGGNEQFF
TRBD1	NA	TRBV12-3/TRBV12-4	15	TRBJ2-1	TGTGCCAGCACCGCAGGGGACAGGGGGTTCCATGAGCAGTTCTTC	CASTAGDRGFHEQFF
NA	NA	TRBV30	12	TRBJ1-1	TGTGCCTGGAGAGTTGAGAACACTGAAGCTTTCTTT	CAWRVENTEAFF
NA	NA	TRBV25-1	15	TRBJ1-1	TGTGCCAGCAGTGAATTGCGGGAGGGGGAGTCTGAAGCTTTCTTT	CASSELREGESEAFF
NA	NA	TRBV27	14	TRBJ2-2	TGTGCCAGCAGTTATGGGGGAATCACCGGGGAGCTGTTTTTT	CASSYGGITGELFF
TRBD1	few	TRBV29-1	13	TRBJ2-7	TGCAGCGTTGATGGGACAGGGGGCTACGAGCAGTACTTC	CSVDGTGGYEQYF
NA	NA	TRBV3-1	17	TRBJ1-5	TGTGCCAGCAGCCAAGGATTTGGGGCAGGGGATTCTCAGCCCCAGCATTTT	CASSQGFGAGDSQPQHF
NA	NA	TRBV11-3	14	TRBJ2-1	TGTGCCAGCAGCTTAGGTGGGCCACTCAATGAGCAGTTCTTC	CASSLGGPLNEQFF
NA	NA	TRBV5-1	12	TRBJ1-3	TGCGCCAGCAGTCCCGGGGGAGGCACCATATATTTT	CASSPGGGTIYF
TRBD1	NA	TRBV5-6	16	TRBJ2-7	TGTGCCAGCAGCGGGACAGGGGGCAGCAGTCTCTACGAGCAGTACTTC	CASSGTGGSSLYEQYF